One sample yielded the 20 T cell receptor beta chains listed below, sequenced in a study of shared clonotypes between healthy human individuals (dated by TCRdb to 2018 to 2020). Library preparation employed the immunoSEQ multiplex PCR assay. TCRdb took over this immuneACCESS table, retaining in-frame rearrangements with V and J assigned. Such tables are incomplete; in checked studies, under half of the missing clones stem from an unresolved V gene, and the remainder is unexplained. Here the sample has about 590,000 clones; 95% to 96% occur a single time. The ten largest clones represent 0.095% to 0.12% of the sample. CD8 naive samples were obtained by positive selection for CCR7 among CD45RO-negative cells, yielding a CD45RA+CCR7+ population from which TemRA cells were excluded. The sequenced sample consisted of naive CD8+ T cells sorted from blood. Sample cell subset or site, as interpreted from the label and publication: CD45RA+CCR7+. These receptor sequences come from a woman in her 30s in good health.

CDR3 region: CASSLLRYRGELFF. In DNA form, the CDR3 reads TGTGCCAGCAGCCTACTTAGGTATCGAGGGGAGCTGTTTTTT. This chain links TRBV28 with TRBJ2-2; D not certain. Trimming took off 6 bases at V and 8 bases at J, with 16 bases between the two ends. This CDR3 has 14 residues. Germline CDR1 is MDHEN and CDR2 is SYDVKM.

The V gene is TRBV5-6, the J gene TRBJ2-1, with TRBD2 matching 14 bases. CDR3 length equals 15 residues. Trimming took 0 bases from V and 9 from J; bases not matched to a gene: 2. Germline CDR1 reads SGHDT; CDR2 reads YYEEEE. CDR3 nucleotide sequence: TGTGCCAGCAGCTTGGGACTAGCGGGAGGGATTGAGCAGTTCTTC. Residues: CASSLGLAGGIEQFF. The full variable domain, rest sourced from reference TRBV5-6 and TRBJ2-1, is DAGVTQSPTHLIKTRGQQVTLRCSPKSGHDTVSWYQQALGQGPQFIFQYYEEEERQRGNFPDRFSGHQFPNYSSELNVNALLLGDSALYLCASSLGLAGGIEQFFGPGTRLTVL.

For the CDR3, the DNA is TGTGCCAGCAGCTTAGGACAGGGAGGTTGGGGCTACACCTTC. Translation: CASSLGQGGWGYTF. The chain links TRBV11-2 to TRBJ1-2; the match to TRBD1 covers 7 bases. This CDR3 has 14 residues. Per germline, CDR1 SGHAT and CDR2 FQNNGV. Trimming took 1 base from V and 8 from J; bases not matched to a gene: 7.

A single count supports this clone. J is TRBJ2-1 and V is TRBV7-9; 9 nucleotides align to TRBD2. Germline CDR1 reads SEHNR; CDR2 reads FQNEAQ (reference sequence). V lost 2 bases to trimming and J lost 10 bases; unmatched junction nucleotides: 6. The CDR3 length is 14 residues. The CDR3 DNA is TGTGCCAGCAGCTTAAATAGCGGGGGTCGGGAGCAGTTCTTC. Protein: CASSLNSGGREQFF.

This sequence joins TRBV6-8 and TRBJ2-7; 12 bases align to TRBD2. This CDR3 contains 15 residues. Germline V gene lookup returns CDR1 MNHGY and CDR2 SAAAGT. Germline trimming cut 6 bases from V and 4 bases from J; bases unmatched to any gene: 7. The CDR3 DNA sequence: TGTGCCAGCAGACAGACTAGCGGGAGCTTTTACGAGCAGTACTTC. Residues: CASRQTSGSFYEQYF.

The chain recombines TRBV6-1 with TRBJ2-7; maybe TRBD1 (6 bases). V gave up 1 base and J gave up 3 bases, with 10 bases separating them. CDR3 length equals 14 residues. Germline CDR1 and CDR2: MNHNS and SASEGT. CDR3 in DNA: TGTGCCAGCAGTGAAGGGTGGGGACACTACGAGCAGTACTTC. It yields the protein CASSEGWGHYEQYF.

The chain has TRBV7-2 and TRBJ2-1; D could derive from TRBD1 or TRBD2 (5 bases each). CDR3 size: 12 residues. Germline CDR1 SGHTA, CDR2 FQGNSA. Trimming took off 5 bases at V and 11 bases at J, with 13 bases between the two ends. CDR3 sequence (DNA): TGTGCCAGCAGCCTAATGGGGGTGCAGCAGTTCTTC. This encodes CASSLMGVQQFF. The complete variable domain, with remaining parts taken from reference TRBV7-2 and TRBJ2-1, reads GAGVSQSPSNKVTEKGKDVELRCDPISGHTALYWYRQSLGQGLEFLIYFQGNSAPDKSGLPSDRFSAERTGGSVSTLTIQRTQQEDSAVYLCASSLMGVQQFFGPGTRLTVL.

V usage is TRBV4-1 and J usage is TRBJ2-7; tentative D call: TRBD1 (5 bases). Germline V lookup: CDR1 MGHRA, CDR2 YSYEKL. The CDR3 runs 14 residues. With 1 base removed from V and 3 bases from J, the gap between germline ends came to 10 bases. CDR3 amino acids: CASSQVSQGYEQYF. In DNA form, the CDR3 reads TGCGCCAGCAGCCAAGTGAGTCAGGGCTACGAGCAGTACTTC.

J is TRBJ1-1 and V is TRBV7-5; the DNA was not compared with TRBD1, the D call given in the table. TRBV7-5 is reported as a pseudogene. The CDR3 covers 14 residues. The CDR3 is CVRSHPLTGSEAFF. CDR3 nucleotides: TGTGTCAGAAGCCACCCTCTTACAGGGTCTGAAGCTTTCTTT.

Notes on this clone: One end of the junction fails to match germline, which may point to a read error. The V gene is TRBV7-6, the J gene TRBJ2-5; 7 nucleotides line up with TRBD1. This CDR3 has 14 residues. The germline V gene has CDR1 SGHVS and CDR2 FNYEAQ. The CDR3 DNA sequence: TGTGCCAGCAGCTTAGGGGGACAGCAAGGGACCCAGTACTTC. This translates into CASSLGGQQGTQYF.

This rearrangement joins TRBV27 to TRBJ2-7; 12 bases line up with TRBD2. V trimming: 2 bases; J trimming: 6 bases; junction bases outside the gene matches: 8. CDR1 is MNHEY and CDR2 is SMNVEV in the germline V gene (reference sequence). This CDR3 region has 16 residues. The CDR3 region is CASSLVLAGGAGEQYF. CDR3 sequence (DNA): TGTGCCAGCAGTTTAGTACTAGCGGGAGGAGCCGGCGAGCAGTACTTC.

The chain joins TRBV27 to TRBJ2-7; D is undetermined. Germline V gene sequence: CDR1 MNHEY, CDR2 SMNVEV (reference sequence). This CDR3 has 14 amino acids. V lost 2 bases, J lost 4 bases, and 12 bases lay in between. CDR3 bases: TGTGCCAGCAGTTTAGCCGGGCTTGGGTACGAGCAGTACTTC. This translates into CASSLAGLGYEQYF.

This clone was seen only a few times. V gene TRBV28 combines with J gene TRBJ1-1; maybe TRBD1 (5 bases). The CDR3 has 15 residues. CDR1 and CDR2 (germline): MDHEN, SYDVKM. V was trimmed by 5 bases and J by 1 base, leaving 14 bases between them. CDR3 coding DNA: TGTGCCAGCAGTATTTCGGGACGTACGAACACTGAAGCTTTCTTT. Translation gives CASSISGRTNTEAFF.

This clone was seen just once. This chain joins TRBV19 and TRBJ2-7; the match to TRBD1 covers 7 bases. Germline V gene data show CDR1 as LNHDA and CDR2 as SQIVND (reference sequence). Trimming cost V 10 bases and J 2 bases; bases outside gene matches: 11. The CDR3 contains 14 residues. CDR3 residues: CATIKGAPPYEQYF. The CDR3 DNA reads TGTGCCACAATTAAGGGGGCTCCTCCCTACGAGCAGTACTTC.

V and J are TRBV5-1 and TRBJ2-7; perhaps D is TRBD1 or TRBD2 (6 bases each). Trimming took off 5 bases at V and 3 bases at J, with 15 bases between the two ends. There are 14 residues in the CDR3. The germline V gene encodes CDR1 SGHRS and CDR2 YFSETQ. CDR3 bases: TGCGCCAGCAGGAACCCCCGGGGGCGCTACGAGCAGTACTTC. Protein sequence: CASRNPRGRYEQYF. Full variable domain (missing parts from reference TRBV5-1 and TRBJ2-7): KAGVTQTPRYLIKTRGQQVTLSCSPISGHRSVSWYQQTPGQGLQFLFEYFSETQRNKGNFPGRFSGRQFSNSRSEMNVSTLELGDSALYLCASRNPRGRYEQYFGPGTRLTVT.

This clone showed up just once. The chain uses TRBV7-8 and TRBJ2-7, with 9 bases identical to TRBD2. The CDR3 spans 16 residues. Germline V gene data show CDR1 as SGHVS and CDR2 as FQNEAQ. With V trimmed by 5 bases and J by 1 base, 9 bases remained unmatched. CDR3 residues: CASSESPSGRSYEQYF. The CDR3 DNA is TGTGCCAGCAGCGAAAGCCCAAGCGGGAGGTCCTACGAGCAGTACTTC.

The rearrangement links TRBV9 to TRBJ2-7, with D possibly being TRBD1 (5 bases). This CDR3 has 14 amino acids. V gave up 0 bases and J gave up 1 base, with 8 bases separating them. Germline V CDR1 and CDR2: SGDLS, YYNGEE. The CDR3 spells CASSVADISYEQYF. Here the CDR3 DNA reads TGTGCCAGCAGCGTAGCGGACATTTCCTACGAGCAGTACTTC.

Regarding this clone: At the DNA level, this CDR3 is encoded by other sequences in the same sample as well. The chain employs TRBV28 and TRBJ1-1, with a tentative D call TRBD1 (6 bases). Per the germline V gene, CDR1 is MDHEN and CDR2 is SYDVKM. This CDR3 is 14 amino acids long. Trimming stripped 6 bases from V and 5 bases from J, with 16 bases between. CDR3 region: CASSLTGGGTEAFF. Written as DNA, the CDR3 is TGTGCCAGCAGCCTGACAGGAGGGGGGACTGAAGCTTTCTTT. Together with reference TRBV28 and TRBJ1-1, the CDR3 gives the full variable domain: DVKVTQSSRYLVKRTGEKVFLECVQDMDHENMFWYRQDPGLGLRLIYFSYDVKMKEKGDIPEGYSVSREKKERFSLILESASTNQTSMYLCASSLTGGGTEAFFGQGTRLTVV.

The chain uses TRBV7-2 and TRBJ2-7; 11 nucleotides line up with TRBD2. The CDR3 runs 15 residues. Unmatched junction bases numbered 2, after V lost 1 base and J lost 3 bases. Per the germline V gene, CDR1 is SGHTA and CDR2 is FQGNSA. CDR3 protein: CASSLEGTSGYEQYF. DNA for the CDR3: TGTGCCAGCAGCTTAGAGGGGACTAGCGGCTACGAGCAGTACTTC.

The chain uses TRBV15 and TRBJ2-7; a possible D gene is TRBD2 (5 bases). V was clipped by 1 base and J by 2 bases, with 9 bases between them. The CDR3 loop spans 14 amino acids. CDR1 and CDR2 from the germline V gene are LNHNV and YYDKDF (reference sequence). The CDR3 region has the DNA TGTGCCACCAGCAGAGGGGGAGCCCCCTACGAGCAGTACTTC. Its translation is CATSRGGAPYEQYF.